The clone carrying this TCR beta chain has a count of ten or more. Its target is not known. TCRdb redid the calling of the RT-PCR reads with MiXCR, one entry per CDR3 protein. The sample consists of about 530,000 distinct CDR3 sequences, approximately 12% of them appearing once. These data belong to a study of response to subunit inactivated influenza vaccine. Study conclusions and caveats: New T cells are recruited in small numbers by each seasonal influenza vaccination, according to the authors' suggestion.

The CDR3 has 12 amino acids. CDR1 and CDR2 from the germline V gene are DFQATT and SNEGSKA (reference sequence). The germline V and J ends were trimmed by 3 bases and 3 bases, with 6 bases remaining between them. This sample comprised PBMCs from blood, obtained roughly 46 days after vaccination. The chain has TRBV20-1 and TRBJ1-5; no clear D. This TCR derives from a man between 50 and 59 years old who received an inactivated influenza vaccine. The chain's CDR3 is CSARVSNQPQHF. In nucleotides, the CDR3 is TGCAGTGCTAGGGTCTCCAATCAGCCCCAGCATTTT.